This T cell receptor beta chain was identified during a study of blood T cell repertoires in COVID-19. TCRdb's table, derived via immunoSEQ multiplex PCR, lists solely in-frame clones and lacks some. The data contain 150,000 to 200,000 clones, 79% of them seen just once; the ten biggest clones take up 17%. CDR3 length equals 13 residues. Germline CDR1 reads MNHNS; CDR2 reads SASEGT. V shed 2 bases and J shed 6 bases, with 7 bases lying between them. The sequenced sample was peripheral blood. The receptor's source is a man in his 60s with active or convalescent COVID-19. The rearrangement joins TRBV6-1 to TRBJ1-4; D unclear. The CDR3 coding sequence is TGTGCCAGCAGTGAAATGGCGGATGAAAAACTGTTTTTT. It yields the protein CASSEMADEKLFF.